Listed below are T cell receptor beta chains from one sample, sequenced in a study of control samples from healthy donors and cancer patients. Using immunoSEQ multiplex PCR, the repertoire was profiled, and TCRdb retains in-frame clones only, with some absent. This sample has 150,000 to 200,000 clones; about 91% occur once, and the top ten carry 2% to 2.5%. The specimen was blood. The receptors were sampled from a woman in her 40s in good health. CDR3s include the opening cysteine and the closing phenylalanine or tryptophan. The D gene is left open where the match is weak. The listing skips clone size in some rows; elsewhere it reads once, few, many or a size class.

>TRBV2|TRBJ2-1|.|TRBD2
TGTGCCAGCGGTCTAGCGGGGGGGCCATATGAGCAGTTCTTC
CASGLAGGPYEQFF
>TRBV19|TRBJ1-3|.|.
TGTGCCAGTAGGAACCTCGCAGACGGCTCTGGAAACACCATATATTTT
CASRNLADGSGNTIYF
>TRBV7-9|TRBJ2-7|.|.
TGTGCCAGCAGCGCCCGACTACCACCCTACGAGCAGTACTTC
CASSARLPPYEQYF
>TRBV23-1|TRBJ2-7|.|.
TGCGCCAGCAGTCAGACCTCCTACGAGCAGTACTTC
CASSQTSYEQYF
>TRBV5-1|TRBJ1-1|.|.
TGCGCCAGCAGCTTGCGACCAAACCTCGGAGAGAACACTGAAGCTTTCTTT
CASSLRPNLGENTEAFF
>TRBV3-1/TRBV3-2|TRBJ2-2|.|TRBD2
TGTGCCAGCAGCTACAGCGGGGGCGGCATTTGGGAGCTGTTTTTT
CASSYSGGGIWELFF
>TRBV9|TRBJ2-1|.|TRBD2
TGTGCCAGCAGCCTACTGGGGGGGACCTACAATGAGCAGTTCTTC
CASSLLGGTYNEQFF
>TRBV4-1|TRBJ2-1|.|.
TGCGCCAGCAGCGACAGGCCCCCTCTAGCGGCAATCTACAATGAGCAGTTCTTC
CASSDRPPLAAIYNEQFF
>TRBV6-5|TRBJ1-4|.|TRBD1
TGTGCCAGCAGTCTGGGACAGGGGAAAAAACTGTTTTTT
CASSLGQGKKLFF
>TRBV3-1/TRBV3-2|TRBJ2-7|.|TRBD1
TGTGCCAGCAGCCAAGATCTCCGACAGGGGGCCTACGAGCAGTACTTC
CASSQDLRQGAYEQYF
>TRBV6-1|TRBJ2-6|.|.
TGTGCCAGCAGTGAAGCCGCAGCTGGGGCCAACGTCCTGACTTTC
CASSEAAAGANVLTF
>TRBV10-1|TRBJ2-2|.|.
TGCGCCAGCAGTGAGTCGAGAGGGGCGAACACCGGGGAGCTGTTTTTT
CASSESRGANTGELFF
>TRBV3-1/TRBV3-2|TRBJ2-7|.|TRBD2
TGTGCCAGCAGCCAAGATGGGGCGACTAGCCGCGAGCAGTACTTC
CASSQDGATSREQYF
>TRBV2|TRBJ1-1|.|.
TGTGCCAGCAAGGTGGGGGTCAACACTGAAGCTTTCTTT
CASKVGVNTEAFF
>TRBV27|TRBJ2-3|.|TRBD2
TGTGCCAGCAGTTTGAGAGTAGCGGGGTGGGGCACAGATACGCAGTATTTT
CASSLRVAGWGTDTQYF
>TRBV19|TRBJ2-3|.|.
TGTGCCAGTAGTATCCCAAGGATCACAGATACGCAGTATTTT
CASSIPRITDTQYF
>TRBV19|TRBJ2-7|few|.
TGTGCCAGTAGTGGGGGGACAGCCTACGAGCAGTACTTC
CASSGGTAYEQYF
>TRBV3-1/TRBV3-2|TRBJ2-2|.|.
TGTGCCAGCAGTCTTAATAGTATCGGAACCGGGGAGCTGTTTTTT
CASSLNSIGTGELFF
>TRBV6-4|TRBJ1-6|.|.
TGTGCCAGCAGCGCCCGGTACCTGAATTCACCCCTCCACTTT
CASSARYLNSPLHF
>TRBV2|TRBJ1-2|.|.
TGTGCCAGCAGTGGGTCGGGACAAGCTTTTAACTATGGCTACACCTTC
CASSGSGQAFNYGYTF
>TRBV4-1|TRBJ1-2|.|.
TGCGCCAGCAGCCAAGGCAAGGCGAGGGGAAGGTATGGCTACACCTTC
CASSQGKARGRYGYTF
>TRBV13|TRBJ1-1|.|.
TGTGCCAGCAGCTTCGGGAACACTGAAGCTTTCTTT
CASSFGNTEAFF